A few counts support the clone carrying this T cell receptor beta chain. Its specificity is unknown. The data belong to a study of cytotoxic CD8 clonotypes in ibrutinib-treated CLL. The CDR3 sequence is 17 residues long. Germline lookup yields CDR1 MRHNA and CDR2 SNTAGT. V gave up 9 bases and J gave up 6 bases; unmatched junction bases: 22. Only in-frame clones appear in the TCRdb table, and some are missing; sequencing was by immunoSEQ multiplex PCR. This sample has 130,000 or so clones, with around 80% found just once. Overall study findings and caveats: Baseline levels of clonality went above those of age-matched healthy donors and moved with circulating CD8+ T-cell counts.

The source is a human donor with chronic lymphocytic leukemia. The gene calls are TRBV6-4 and TRBJ1-1, with TRBD1 identical over 7 bases. The specimen was PBMCs, collected after 12 months of ibrutinib treatment. The CDR3 coding sequence is TGTGCCAGTGAAAGGCCCGGGAGGGGGCGAAAAAGGTCTGAAGCTTTCTTT. Translating it yields CASERPGRGRKRSEAFF.